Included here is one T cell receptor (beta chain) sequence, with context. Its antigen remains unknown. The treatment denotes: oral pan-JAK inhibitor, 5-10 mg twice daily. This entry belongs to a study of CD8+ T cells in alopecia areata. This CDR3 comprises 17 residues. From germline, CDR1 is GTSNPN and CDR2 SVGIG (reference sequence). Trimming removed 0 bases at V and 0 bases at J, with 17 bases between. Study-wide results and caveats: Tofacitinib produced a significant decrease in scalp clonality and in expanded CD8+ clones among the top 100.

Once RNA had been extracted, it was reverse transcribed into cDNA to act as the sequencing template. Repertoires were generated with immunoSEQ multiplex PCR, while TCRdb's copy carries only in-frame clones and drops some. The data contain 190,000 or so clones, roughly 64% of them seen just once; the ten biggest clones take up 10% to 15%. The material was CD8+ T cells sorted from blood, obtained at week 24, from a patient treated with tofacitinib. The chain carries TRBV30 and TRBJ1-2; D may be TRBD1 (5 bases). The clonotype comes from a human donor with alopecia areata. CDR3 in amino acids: CAWSVLRQGHPNYGYTF. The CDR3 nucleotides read TGTGCCTGGAGTGTCCTACGGCAGGGCCATCCTAACTATGGCTACACCTTC.